This TCR beta chain was identified in a study of blood T cell repertoires in COVID-19. Turning to the study itself: Acute and convalescent COVID-19 specimens originated in the United States, Italy and Spain. The analysed material was cDNA or gDNA that came from T cells, B-cell-depleted T cells, or PBMCs.

This CDR3 is built from 15 residues. CDR1 is MDHEN, CDR2 SYDVKM, per germline. V gave up 2 bases and J gave up 7 bases; unmatched junction bases: 7. A COVID-19 case had been met by exposed participants during the 2 weeks before study entry. Profiled with immunoSEQ multiplex PCR; TCRdb holds only in-frame clones, not every one. The sample yields 250,000 or so clones, approximately 88% seen once. This TCR came from a woman aged 40 to 50 who had been exposed to COVID-19. What was sequenced was PBMCs or T cells enriched from blood (not recorded which). This chain connects TRBV28 to TRBJ1-2, with 10 bases aligning to TRBD1. CDR3 residues: CASSLAGQGDRGYTF. In DNA form, the CDR3 reads TGTGCCAGCAGTTTAGCCGGACAGGGGGATCGTGGCTACACCTTC.